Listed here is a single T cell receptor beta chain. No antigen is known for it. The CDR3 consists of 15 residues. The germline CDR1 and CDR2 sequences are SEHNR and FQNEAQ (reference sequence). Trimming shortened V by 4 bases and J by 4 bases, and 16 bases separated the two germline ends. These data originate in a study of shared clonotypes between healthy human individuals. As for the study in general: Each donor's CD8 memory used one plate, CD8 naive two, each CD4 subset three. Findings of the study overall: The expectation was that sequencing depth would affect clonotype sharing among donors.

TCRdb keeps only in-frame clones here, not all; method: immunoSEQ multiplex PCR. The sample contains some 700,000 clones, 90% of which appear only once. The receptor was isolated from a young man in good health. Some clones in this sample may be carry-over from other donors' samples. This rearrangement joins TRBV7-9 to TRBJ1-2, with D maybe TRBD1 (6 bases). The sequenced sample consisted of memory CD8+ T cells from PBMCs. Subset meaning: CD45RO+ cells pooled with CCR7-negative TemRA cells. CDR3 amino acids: CASSSWTASAYGYTF. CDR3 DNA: TGTGCCAGCAGCTCTTGGACAGCCTCGGCCTATGGCTACACCTTC.